Listed here is a single T cell receptor beta chain. Its antigen remains undetermined. No qualities accompany the bases; no much larger clone lies one base away. The data were taken from a study of T cell changes during pregnancy in multiple sclerosis (dated by TCRdb to the late 2010s). About the study as a whole: In women with multiple sclerosis, the researchers looked at how the T cell repertoire shifted as pregnancy progressed.

Libraries were prepared through the immunoSEQ multiplex PCR assay. In TCRdb, the immuneACCESS table is reduced to in-frame sequences with V and J assigned. These tables do not hold every clone; where another copy was compared, an unresolved V gene accounts for under half, and the others remain unexplained. Recorded for this sample are 26,000 or so clones; roughly 94% of them occurred a single time. The top ten constitute 4.8% of the sample. The CDR3 goes from the cysteine to the phenylalanine over 14 residues. Of all the DNA, just the CDR3 is kept, 42 bases in frame from base 1. CDR1 ENHRY and CDR2 SYGVKD are derived from the germline V gene. Trimming takes 3 bases off V and 4 bases off J; junction bases not matched to a gene: 3.

The chain was built from TRBV10-3 and TRBJ2-5, and TRBD2 matches 9 of the central bases. The sequence derives from a female donor in good health, enrolled as a control in a pregnancy study. Source: peripheral blood, taken in the first trimester of pregnancy. The CDR3 protein is CAISEIAGAETQYF. The sequenced DNA is TGTGCCATCAGTGAAATAGCGGGAGCAGAGACCCAGTACTTC.